Listed below are T cell receptor beta chains from one sample, sequenced in a study of shared clonotypes between healthy human individuals. Profiled with immunoSEQ multiplex PCR; TCRdb holds only in-frame clones, not every one. The table lists some 700,000 clones, around 90% of them singletons. Sequencing was performed on memory CD8+ T cells from PBMCs. These TCRs come from a man between 18 and 29 years old in good health. Some clones in this sample may be carry-over from other donors' samples. Each CDR3 is given with its conserved first and last residue. D genes are given only for firm matches. The size of a clone is reported for some rows only, either as once, few or many, or as a class for expanded clones.

TRBJ1-1 NA once TRBV23-1 13 CASRKGVNTEAFF TGCGCCAGCAGGAAAGGGGTGAACACTGAAGCTTTCTTT
TRBJ2-1 TRBD2 NA TRBV6-6 16 CASSPRGGRAVNEQFF TGTGCCAGCAGCCCGAGGGGCGGGAGGGCAGTAAATGAGCAGTTCTTC
TRBJ2-1 NA NA TRBV7-8 15 CASSPETGRLDEQFF TGTGCCAGCAGCCCGGAAACGGGCCGGTTGGATGAGCAGTTCTTC
TRBJ2-3 NA NA TRBV9 16 CASSVQSGRPVDTQYF TGTGCCAGCAGCGTACAAAGCGGGCGACCGGTTGATACGCAGTATTTT
TRBJ1-2 NA NA TRBV7-9 15 CASTVIEGIAWGYTF TGTGCCAGCACCGTGATAGAGGGTATTGCATGGGGCTACACCTTC
TRBJ1-1 NA NA TRBV2 13 CASTEVGVTEAFF TGTGCCAGCACTGAGGTGGGGGTCACTGAAGCTTTCTTT
TRBJ2-3 NA NA TRBV4-3 17 CASSQDWGRDWADTQYF TGCGCCAGCAGCCAAGATTGGGGGCGGGATTGGGCAGATACGCAGTATTTT
TRBJ2-3 NA NA TRBV19 15 CASSIDMDSTDTQYF TGTGCCAGTAGTATAGATATGGACAGCACAGATACGCAGTATTTT
TRBJ2-7 TRBD1 once TRBV27 13 CASSLETGWEQYF TGTGCCAGCAGTCTGGAGACAGGGTGGGAGCAGTACTTC
TRBJ2-1 NA NA TRBV10-1 14 CASSEASSYNEQFF TGCGCCAGCAGTGAGGCAAGCTCCTACAATGAGCAGTTCTTC
TRBJ1-2 TRBD1 NA TRBV28 14 CASSPDRAFGGYTF TGTGCCAGCAGCCCGGACAGGGCTTTTGGGGGCTACACCTTC
TRBJ2-1 NA NA TRBV11-2 15 CASSSRDGEFNEQFF TGTGCCAGCAGCTCCCGGGACGGTGAGTTCAATGAGCAGTTCTTC
TRBJ1-1 NA NA TRBV27 14 CASSFSARNTEAFF TGTGCCAGCAGTTTTTCGGCCCGGAACACTGAAGCTTTCTTT
TRBJ1-2 TRBD1 NA TRBV7-9 15 CASSPPEGQVYGYTF TGTGCCAGCAGCCCCCCGGAGGGACAGGTCTATGGCTACACCTTC
TRBJ2-1 TRBD1 NA TRBV9 15 CASSVVGQAYNEQFF TGTGCCAGCAGCGTAGTGGGACAGGCATACAATGAGCAGTTCTTC
TRBJ1-3 NA few TRBV5-1 11 CASSAQNTIYF TGCGCCAGCAGCGCTCAAAACACCATATATTTT
TRBJ2-7 NA NA TRBV7-2 15 CASSLILGANYEQYF TGTGCCAGCAGCTTAATCCTCGGGGCCAACTACGAGCAGTACTTC
TRBJ1-3 NA NA TRBV4-1 17 CASSQDLIGRSGNTIYF TGCGCCAGCAGCCAAGATCTTATCGGGCGATCTGGAAACACCATATATTTT
TRBJ2-7 NA NA TRBV6-5 13 CASSLSTFYEQYF TGTGCCAGCAGCCTTTCTACGTTCTACGAGCAGTACTTC
TRBJ2-7 TRBD1 NA TRBV4-3 16 CASSQDPGQGYYEQYF TGCGCCAGCAGCCAAGATCCAGGACAGGGATACTACGAGCAGTACTTC
TRBJ1-2 NA NA TRBV19 13 CASSIRTAYGYTF TGTGCCAGTAGTATACGGACGGCCTATGGCTACACCTTC
TRBJ2-3 TRBD2 NA TRBV2 16 CASSRGTSVFTDTQYF TGTGCCAGCAGTCGCGGGACTAGTGTATTCACAGATACGCAGTATTTT
TRBJ2-7 TRBD2 few TRBV9 16 CASSAHRDYPSYEQYF TGTGCCAGCAGCGCGCACCGGGACTACCCATCCTACGAGCAGTACTTC
TRBJ2-7 TRBD2 NA TRBV6-5 16 CASRYPYPGGSYEQYF TGTGCCAGCAGATACCCCTACCCGGGAGGGTCCTACGAGCAGTACTTC
TRBJ1-3 NA NA TRBV15 16 CATSRERENAGNTIYF TGTGCCACCAGCAGAGAGAGGGAAAATGCTGGAAACACCATATATTTT
TRBJ1-3 TRBD1 NA TRBV5-1 23 CASSLYLVGGGQGDSWSGNTIYF TGCGCCAGCAGCTTGTATTTGGTAGGCGGAGGACAGGGAGATTCGTGGTCTGGAAACACCATATATTTT
TRBJ1-2 NA NA TRBV25-1 13 CASSWGTDYGYTF TGTGCCAGCAGTTGGGGAACTGATTATGGCTACACCTTC
TRBJ2-3 TRBD1 NA TRBV2 14 CASRKTGSTDTQYF TGTGCCAGCAGGAAGACAGGGAGCACAGATACGCAGTATTTT
TRBJ2-3 NA NA TRBV9 16 CASSPPDSLLPDTQYF TGTGCCAGCAGCCCACCGGACTCTCTTCTCCCGGATACGCAGTATTTT
TRBJ2-7 NA NA TRBV19 15 CASSMWLGESYEQYF TGTGCCAGTAGTATGTGGTTGGGGGAATCCTACGAGCAGTACTTC
TRBJ1-1 TRBD1 few TRBV9 14 CASSVGQGGPEAFF TGTGCCAGCAGCGTAGGGCAGGGGGGCCCTGAAGCTTTCTTT
TRBJ2-1 TRBD2 NA TRBV28 17 CASSTPTSGSFYNEQFF TGTGCCAGCAGTACCCCGACTAGCGGGAGTTTCTACAATGAGCAGTTCTTC
TRBJ1-2 NA NA TRBV28 14 CASSRVDMGYGYTF TGTGCCAGCAGTCGGGTGGATATGGGCTATGGCTACACCTTC
TRBJ2-3 TRBD2 NA TRBV7-2 16 CASSLVAGGVTDTQYF TGTGCCAGCAGCTTAGTAGCGGGAGGGGTCACAGATACGCAGTATTTT
TRBJ2-1 TRBD1 NA TRBV7-9 13 CASSSGQGVEQFF TGTGCCAGCAGCTCTGGACAGGGGGTTGAGCAGTTCTTC
TRBJ2-6 NA NA TRBV25-1 14 CASSEIAGANVLTF TGTGCCAGCAGTGAAATCGCTGGGGCCAACGTCCTGACTTTC
TRBJ1-1 NA many TRBV27 15 CASSLSRGANTEAFF TGTGCCAGCAGTTTAAGTCGCGGGGCGAACACTGAAGCTTTCTTT
TRBJ2-1 TRBD2 NA TRBV10-2 14 CATSGRSSYNEQFF TGCGCCACCAGCGGGAGGAGCTCCTACAATGAGCAGTTCTTC
TRBJ2-3 NA NA TRBV28 19 CASSRSLRDHLASEDTQYF TGTGCCAGCAGTCGATCTCTAAGGGACCATTTGGCAAGCGAGGATACGCAGTATTTT
TRBJ2-7 TRBD2 NA TRBV5-6 15 CASSLGAGVLHEQYF TGTGCCAGCAGCTTGGGGGCGGGAGTGCTTCACGAGCAGTACTTC